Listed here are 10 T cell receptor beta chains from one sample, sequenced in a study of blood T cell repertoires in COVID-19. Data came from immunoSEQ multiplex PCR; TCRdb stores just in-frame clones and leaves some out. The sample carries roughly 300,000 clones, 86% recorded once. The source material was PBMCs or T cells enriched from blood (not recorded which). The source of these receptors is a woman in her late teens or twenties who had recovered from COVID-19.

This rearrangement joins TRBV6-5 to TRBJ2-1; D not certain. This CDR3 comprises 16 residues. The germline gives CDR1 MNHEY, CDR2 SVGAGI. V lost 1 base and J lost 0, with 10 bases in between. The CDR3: CASSYFAASSYNEQFF. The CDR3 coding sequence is TGTGCCAGCAGTTACTTTGCGGCGAGCTCCTACAATGAGCAGTTCTTC.

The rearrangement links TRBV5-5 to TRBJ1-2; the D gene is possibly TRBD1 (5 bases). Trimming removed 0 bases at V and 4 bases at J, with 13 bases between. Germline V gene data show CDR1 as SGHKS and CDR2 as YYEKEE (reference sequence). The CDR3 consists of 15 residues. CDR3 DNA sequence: TGTGCCAGCAGCTTGGGCCCGGACAATATCTATGGCTACACCTTC. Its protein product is CASSLGPDNIYGYTF.

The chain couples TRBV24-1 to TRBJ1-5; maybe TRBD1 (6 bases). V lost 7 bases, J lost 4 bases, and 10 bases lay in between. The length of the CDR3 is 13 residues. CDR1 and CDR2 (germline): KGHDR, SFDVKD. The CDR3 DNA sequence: TGTGCCACCAGCGGGACACGGAATCAGCCCCAGCATTTT. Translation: CATSGTRNQPQHF.

The CDR3 loop is CASSRILAGGPTSTDTQYF. The CDR3 DNA sequence: TGTGCCAGCAGCCGAATACTAGCGGGGGGTCCAACTAGCACAGATACGCAGTATTTT. The chain recombines TRBV4-2 with TRBJ2-3; 12 positions agree with TRBD2. CDR1 LGHNA and CDR2 YNFKEQ come from the germline V gene. CDR3 length: 19 residues. Trimming cost V 4 bases and J 0 bases; bases outside gene matches: 11.

The CDR3 protein is CASSLVGRGRRNEKLFF. In nucleotides, the CDR3 is TGTGCCAGCAGCTTGGTCGGCAGGGGGCGTCGGAATGAAAAACTGTTTTTT. This chain uses TRBV5-5 with TRBJ1-4; 8 nucleotides match TRBD1. V lost 0 bases and J lost 5; bases outside the gene matches: 9. In germline, CDR1 is SGHKS, CDR2 YYEKEE (reference sequence). There are 17 residues in the CDR3.

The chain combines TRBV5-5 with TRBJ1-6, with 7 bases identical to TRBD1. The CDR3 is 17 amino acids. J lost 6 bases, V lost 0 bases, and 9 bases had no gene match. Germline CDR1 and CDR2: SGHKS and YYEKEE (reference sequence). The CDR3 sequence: CASSLAGGSTPNSPLHF. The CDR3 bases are TGTGCCAGCAGCTTGGCAGGGGGGAGCACGCCTAATTCACCCCTCCACTTT.

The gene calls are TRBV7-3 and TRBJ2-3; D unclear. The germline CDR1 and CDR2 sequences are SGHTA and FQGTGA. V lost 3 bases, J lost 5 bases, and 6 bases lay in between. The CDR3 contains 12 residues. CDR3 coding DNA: TGTGCCAGCAGCTTCCTAGGAGATACGCAGTATTTT. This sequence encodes CASSFLGDTQYF.

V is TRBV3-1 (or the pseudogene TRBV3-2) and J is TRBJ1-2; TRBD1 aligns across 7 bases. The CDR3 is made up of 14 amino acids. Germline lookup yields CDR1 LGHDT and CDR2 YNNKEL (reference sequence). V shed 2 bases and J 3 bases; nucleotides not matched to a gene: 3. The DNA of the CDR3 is TGTGCCAGCAGCCAACCCGACAGGGACTATGGCTACACCTTC. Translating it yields CASSQPDRDYGYTF.

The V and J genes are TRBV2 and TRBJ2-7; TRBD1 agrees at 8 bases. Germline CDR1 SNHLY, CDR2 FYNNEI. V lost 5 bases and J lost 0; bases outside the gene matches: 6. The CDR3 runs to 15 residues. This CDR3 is CASSRQGPSSYEQYF. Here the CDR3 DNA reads TGTGCCAGCAGTCGACAGGGGCCCAGCTCCTACGAGCAGTACTTC.

CDR3 coding DNA: TGTGCCAGTAGTATAGGGACAGGGCAGACTGAAGCTTTCTTT. Translation gives CASSIGTGQTEAFF. The chain combines TRBV19 with TRBJ1-1; TRBD1 matches 8 bases. This CDR3 has 14 residues. Germline CDR1 and CDR2: LNHDA and SQIVND (reference sequence). J was trimmed by 5 bases and V by 1 base; bases with no gene match: 3.